One T cell receptor beta chain is described in this entry. The antigen is not known. This record belongs to a study of shared clonotypes between healthy human individuals. Across the whole study: For every donor, three CD4 naive, three CD4 memory, two CD8 naive and one CD8 memory plates were used.

Study-wide points: Naive CD4 clonotypes were shared across a handful of donors at 4% to 5%.

The authors split each subset's genomic DNA evenly across several immunoSEQ plates. Original handling: Junction-only sequences produced by ImmunoSEQ had no quality scores, so filtering differed. TCRdb's copy holds only in-frame clones and misses some; the assay was immunoSEQ multiplex PCR. V, J and clone size were drawn from that table, and D and trimming were deduced from the DNA. The table shows roughly 1,800,000 clones, with 85% to 95% occurring only once. Germline values: CDR1 MNHEY, CDR2 SVGAGI. Trimming cost V 2 bases and J 3 bases, with 11 bases left between them. The CDR3 has 14 residues. In the naive CD8 group, cells lacked CD45RO and were positively selected for CCR7, so terminally differentiated effector memory CD45RA+ cells were left out.

The genes are TRBV6-5 and TRBJ2-7; D not resolved. This TCR came from a man younger than 30 in good health. The sample taken for sequencing was naive CD8+ T cells sorted from blood. CDR3: CASSYEVVGYEQYF. The CDR3 DNA reads TGTGCCAGCAGTTACGAGGTTGTGGGCTACGAGCAGTACTTC.